The 24 T cell receptor beta chains presented below share a single source sample, sequenced in a study of identical twins. Each CDR3 protein is one row after TCRdb ran MiXCR on the 5' RACE reads. The sample holds fewer than 550,000 distinct CDR3 sequences; 13% to 15% are singletons and the top ten take around 0.4%. The same sample was also studied in work on yellow fever vaccine responses in identical twins.

Sequenced material: CD4+ T cells sorted from blood. These receptors originate from a woman younger than 35 in good health.

This clonotype was seen a few times. The V gene is TRBV12-3 or TRBV12-4, the J gene TRBJ2-7; 8 positions match TRBD1. The CDR3 runs 14 residues. Germline trimming cut 4 bases from V and 4 bases from J; bases unmatched to any gene: 6. The CDR3 DNA reads TGTGCCAGCAGTTCAGGGACAGGTAAATACGAGCAGTACTTC. Protein product: CASSSGTGKYEQYF.

The sample holds a few counts of this clonotype. This chain joins TRBV12-5 and TRBJ2-7; D might be TRBD1 or TRBD2, each matching 5 bases. The CDR3 totals 15 residues. Trimming shortened V by 4 bases and J by 0 bases, and 13 bases separated the two germline ends. CDR1 is LGHNT and CDR2 is FRNRAP in the germline V gene. The CDR3 bases are TGTGCTAGTGGTTCGGGGACCCGGAGCTCCTACGAGCAGTACTTC. Translation gives CASGSGTRSSYEQYF.

The V and J genes are TRBV5-1 and TRBJ2-3, with TRBD2 matching 7 bases. The V and J ends lost 0 bases and 0 bases, in that order; junction bases with no gene match: 10. CDR1 and CDR2 (germline): SGHRS, YFSETQ. The CDR3 runs to 18 residues. The CDR3 loop is CASSLELVAGVSTDTQYF. As DNA, the CDR3 is TGCGCCAGCAGCTTGGAACTGGTGGCGGGAGTTAGCACAGATACGCAGTATTTT.

The sample holds a few counts of this clonotype. This chain joins TRBV29-1 and TRBJ2-3; 7 nucleotides align to TRBD2. Germline-derived CDR1 and CDR2 are SQVTM and ANQGSEA. This CDR3 is 16 amino acids long. The J segment lost 0 bases and the V segment lost 7 bases, leaving 13 bases of the junction unmatched. CDR3 nucleotide sequence: TGCAGCGCCCCCCCGCTAGCGGCATCTAGCACAGATACGCAGTATTTT. This codes for CSAPPLAASSTDTQYF.

V is TRBV3-1 and J is TRBJ1-4; D unclear. Trimming shortened V by 3 bases and J by 8 bases, and 10 bases separated the two germline ends. CDR1 and CDR2 from the germline V gene are LGHDT and YNNKEL (reference sequence). CDR3 length equals 13 residues. The CDR3 spells CASSQEIREKLFF. DNA of the CDR3: TGTGCCAGCAGCCAGGAAATTAGAGAAAAACTGTTTTTT.

V gene TRBV7-8 combines with J gene TRBJ2-5, with D possibly called TRBD1 or TRBD2 (5 bases each). Trimming left V 5 bases short and J 5 bases short, with 18 bases between. The germline V gene encodes CDR1 SGHVS and CDR2 FQNEAQ. The CDR3 runs 15 residues. The CDR3 loop is CASSLNQGGSETQYF. The CDR3 DNA reads TGTGCCAGCAGCCTTAACCAGGGTGGGAGCGAGACCCAGTACTTC.

This clonotype was seen a handful of times. The chain recombines TRBV10-3 with TRBJ1-2; D remains ambiguous. Germline V gives CDR1 ENHRY, CDR2 SYGVKD. V gave up 8 bases and J gave up 4 bases, with 11 bases separating them. The CDR3 covers 12 residues. DNA of the CDR3: TGTGCCATCGAAAAGGGTGGCTATGGCTACACCTTC. Translated: CAIEKGGYGYTF.

The chain links TRBV5-1 to TRBJ2-3, with TRBD1 matching 8 bases. This CDR3 is built from 16 residues. Germline V gene lookup returns CDR1 SGHRS and CDR2 YFSETQ. V lost 0 bases and J lost 4; bases outside the gene matches: 7. CDR3 amino acids: CASSLAGNRGADTQYF. The CDR3 nucleotides read TGCGCCAGCAGCTTGGCCGGTAACAGGGGGGCAGATACGCAGTATTTT.

The V and J genes are TRBV7-9 and TRBJ2-7, with no clear D. Germline V CDR1 and CDR2: SEHNR, FQNEAQ (reference sequence). This CDR3 spans 12 amino acids. The germline V and J ends were trimmed by 6 bases and 9 bases, with 15 bases remaining between them. The CDR3 loop reads CASSSIESRQYF. DNA for the CDR3: TGTGCCAGCAGTTCCATAGAGAGCCGGCAGTACTTC.

V and J are TRBV28 and TRBJ2-1; 8 bases are shared with TRBD2. Trimming removed 2 bases from V and 9 bases from J; junction bases left unmatched: 12. The CDR3 totals 16 residues. Germline V lookup: CDR1 MDHEN, CDR2 SYDVKM. CDR3 in DNA: TGTGCCAGCAGTTTACAGACTGCGGGAGGCCGGGGTGAGCAGTTCTTC. Protein product: CASSLQTAGGRGEQFF. Full variable domain (outside the CDR3, taken from reference TRBV28 and TRBJ2-1): DVKVTQSSRYLVKRTGEKVFLECVQDMDHENMFWYRQDPGLGLRLIYFSYDVKMKEKGDIPEGYSVSREKKERFSLILESASTNQTSMYLCASSLQTAGGRGEQFFGPGTRLTVL.

This clonotype was picked up a small number of times. The chain recombines TRBV10-3 with TRBJ2-6, with 9 bases identical to TRBD1. Germline CDR1 reads ENHRY; CDR2 reads SYGVKD. Trimming took 4 bases from V and 2 from J; bases not matched to a gene: 3. The CDR3 runs 16 residues. The CDR3 region has the DNA TGTGCCATCAGTGGACAGGGGGGGCCTGGGGCCAACGTCCTGACTTTC. This sequence encodes CAISGQGGPGANVLTF.

The chain employs TRBV21-1 and TRBJ2-1. TRBV21-1 is a known pseudogene. The CDR3 sequence is 12 residues long. As DNA, the CDR3 is TGTGCCAGCAGGGACGATGGGAATGAGCAGTTCTTC. Protein product: CASRDDGNEQFF.

The chain uses TRBV5-1 and TRBJ2-5; D might be TRBD2 (6 bases). The CDR3 sequence is 15 residues long. The V gene lost 0 bases and the J gene lost 1 base, with 10 bases spanning the gap. The germline V gene encodes CDR1 SGHRS and CDR2 YFSETQ. CDR3 sequence: CASSLEGLFQETQYF. CDR3 bases: TGCGCCAGCAGCTTGGAGGGACTCTTCCAAGAGACCCAGTACTTC.

The chain employs TRBV7-9 and TRBJ1-1; 7 bases align to TRBD1. Germline V gene lookup returns CDR1 SEHNR and CDR2 FQNEAQ (reference sequence). Trimming cost V 1 base and J 4 bases; bases outside gene matches: 3. CDR3 length equals 14 residues. CDR3 sequence (DNA): TGTGCCAGCAGCTTAGGGGGACAGCCCACTGAAGCTTTCTTT. Its protein product is CASSLGGQPTEAFF.

V is TRBV11-2 and J is TRBJ2-3; 10 bases are shared with TRBD2. The CDR3 loop spans 19 amino acids. Germline trimming cut 0 bases from V and 2 bases from J; bases unmatched to any gene: 11. Germline CDR1 is SGHAT and CDR2 is FQNNGV. CDR3: CASSLESSGGTRITDTQYF. The CDR3 DNA reads as TGTGCCAGCAGCTTAGAATCTAGCGGGGGTACTCGGATCACAGATACGCAGTATTTT.

J is TRBJ2-1 and V is TRBV6-1; 9 nucleotides match TRBD2. Germline trimming cut 1 base from V and 4 bases from J; bases unmatched to any gene: 2. Germline-derived CDR1 and CDR2 are MNHNS and SASEGT. The CDR3 totals 15 residues. CDR3 DNA sequence: TGTGCCAGCAGTGAAGGCGGGGGGGGGTACAATGAGCAGTTCTTC. Translating gives CASSEGGGGYNEQFF.

The chain uses TRBV24-1 and TRBJ2-3; 7 positions agree with TRBD1. Germline V gene sequence: CDR1 KGHDR, CDR2 SFDVKD. The CDR3 is 15 residues long. V trimming: 4 bases; J trimming: 6 bases; junction bases outside the gene matches: 9. CDR3 bases: TGTGCCACCAGTGACCCCCCGCCCAGGGGGGATACGCAGTATTTT. Protein: CATSDPPPRGDTQYF.

The J gene is TRBJ2-7, the V gene TRBV14; TRBD2 is a possible D gene (5 bases). V was clipped by 4 bases and J by 2 bases, with 9 bases between them. The CDR3 has 13 amino acids. Per the germline V gene, CDR1 is SGHDN and CDR2 is FVKESK. CDR3 protein: CASSRTGTYEQYF. Written as DNA, the CDR3 is TGTGCCAGCAGCCGGACGGGGACCTACGAGCAGTACTTC.

The sample holds a few counts of this clonotype. The chain is built from TRBV18 and TRBJ2-3; 8 bases fit TRBD2. The length of the CDR3 is 16 residues. With V trimmed by 6 bases and J by 8 bases, 16 bases remained unmatched. Germline CDR1 reads KGHSH; CDR2 reads LQKENI. This CDR3 reads CASSPLAGHTSGTQYF. CDR3 bases: TGTGCCAGCTCTCCATTAGCGGGGCACACTAGCGGTACGCAGTATTTT.

The chain links TRBV19 to TRBJ2-2; D unclear. Trimming cost V 3 bases and J 3 bases, with 5 bases left between them. The CDR3 covers 13 residues. The germline gives CDR1 LNHDA, CDR2 SQIVND (reference sequence). CDR3 sequence (DNA): TGTGCCAGTAGTATCGTTGACACCGGGGAGCTGTTTTTT. Amino acid sequence: CASSIVDTGELFF.

The chain couples TRBV5-1 to TRBJ2-3, with D unclear. Germline CDR1 is SGHRS and CDR2 is YFSETQ. V was clipped by 2 bases and J by 0 bases, with 7 bases between them. The CDR3 covers 14 residues. The CDR3 DNA reads as TGCGCCAGCAGCTTAACGTGGAGCACAGATACGCAGTATTTT. Protein: CASSLTWSTDTQYF.

The chain links TRBV20-1 to TRBJ2-5; TRBD2 matches 9 bases. The germline V gene has CDR1 DFQATT and CDR2 SNEGSKA (reference sequence). CDR3 length equals 15 residues. The ends lost 3 bases at V and 5 bases at J; junction bases unmatched: 10. The CDR3 DNA is TGCAGTGCTAGTAACTCGCGGGGGGGCAAGGAGACCCAGTACTTC. The encoded protein is CSASNSRGGKETQYF.

The chain employs TRBV20-1 and TRBJ2-7; 7 bases line up with TRBD1. The J segment lost 6 bases and the V segment lost 6 bases, leaving 14 bases of the junction unmatched. Per the germline V gene, CDR1 is DFQATT and CDR2 is SNEGSKA (reference sequence). This CDR3 has 14 amino acids. This CDR3 reads CSASNPLQGSEQYV. DNA of the CDR3: TGCAGTGCGTCGAACCCATTACAGGGGAGCGAGCAGTACGTC.

This clonotype was seen more than once but under ten times. The chain has TRBV24-1 and TRBJ2-7; D may be TRBD1 (6 bases). V was clipped by 11 bases and J by 5 bases, with 21 bases between them. This CDR3 has 14 residues. Looked up from germline, CDR1 is KGHDR and CDR2 is SFDVKD. CDR3 coding DNA: TGTGCCATCTCAGGGGCTGGTTTGGGGGACGAGCAGTACTTC. The encoded protein is CAISGAGLGDEQYF.